This is a list of T cell receptor beta chains from one sample in a study of CD8+ T cells in alopecia areata. Repertoires were generated with immunoSEQ multiplex PCR, while TCRdb's copy carries only in-frame clones and drops some. The repertoire holds 130,000 or so clones, with about 88% as singletons. Sequenced material: CD8+ T cells sorted from blood, taken at week 4, from a patient treated with tofacitinib. These receptors were collected from a human donor with alopecia areata. The CDR3 runs from the conserved cysteine through the conserved F or W. The D gene is left open where the match is weak. Clone size is stated in some rows and not others, as once, few, many or a class when expanded.

>TRBV6-1|-|TRBJ2-2|-
CASSELENTGELFF
TGTGCCAGCAGTGAATTGGAAAACACCGGGGAGCTGTTTTTT
>TRBV13|-|TRBJ2-7|-
CASSLGSGANYEQYF
TGTGCCAGCAGCTTAGGTTCGGGAGCTAACTACGAGCAGTACTTC
>TRBV5-4|-|TRBJ2-1|-
CASSLGGPFLICNEQFF
TGTGCCAGCAGCTTGGGGGGGCCATTCTTGATTTGCAATGAGCAGTTCTTC
>TRBV27|-|TRBJ1-1|-
CASSQGFMNTEAFF
TGTGCCAGCAGTCAAGGGTTCATGAACACTGAAGCTTTCTTT
>TRBV13|-|TRBJ2-7|-
CASSFGQGKLYEQYF
TGTGCCAGCAGCTTCGGGCAGGGAAAGTTGTACGAGCAGTACTTC
>TRBV4-1|-|TRBJ2-7|-
CASSQESQGRSYEQYF
TGCGCCAGCAGCCAAGAATCCCAGGGTAGGTCCTACGAGCAGTACTTC
>TRBV7-9|-|TRBJ2-2|-
CASSKPENTGELFF
TGTGCCAGCAGCAAGCCGGAGAACACCGGGGAGCTGTTTTTT
>TRBV7-9|few|TRBJ2-1|TRBD1
CASSLGTGRNEQFF
TGTGCCAGCAGCTTAGGGACAGGGAGGAATGAGCAGTTCTTC
>TRBV27|-|TRBJ1-5|-
CASSLKVDQPQHF
TGTGCCAGCAGTTTAAAAGTGGATCAGCCCCAGCATTTT
>TRBV28|-|TRBJ1-5|-
CASSLYNQPQHF
TGTGCCAGCAGTTTATATAATCAGCCCCAGCATTTT
>TRBV12-5|-|TRBJ2-7|-
CASGSAPEQYF
TGTGCTAGTGGTTCGGCCCCCGAGCAGTACTTC
>TRBV2|-|TRBJ1-6|TRBD1
CASSRTGEYSPLHF
TGTGCCAGCAGTCGGACAGGGGAGTATTCACCCCTCCACTTT
>TRBV11-2|-|TRBJ2-3|-
CASSLDAWRPRTDTQYF
TGTGCCAGCAGCTTAGATGCTTGGCGTCCCCGCACAGATACGCAGTATTTT
>TRBV27|-|TRBJ2-7|-
CASGYAYEQYF
TGTGCCAGCGGGTACGCCTACGAGCAGTACTTC
>TRBV4-1|-|TRBJ1-1|-
CASSQDLVTSRPNTEAFF
TGCGCCAGCAGCCAAGATCTAGTAACAAGCCGACCGAACACTGAAGCTTTCTTT
>TRBV27|-|TRBJ1-1|-
CASSPWSGTTEAFF
TGTGCCAGCAGTCCCTGGTCAGGGACAACTGAAGCTTTCTTT
>TRBV11-2|-|TRBJ2-7|TRBD1
CASSLTGGSLGEQYF
TGTGCCAGCAGCTTGACAGGGGGCTCCCTGGGCGAGCAGTACTTC
>TRBV29-1|-|TRBJ1-1|-
CSVVDRRTEAFF
TGCAGCGTTGTCGACAGGAGGACTGAAGCTTTCTTT
>TRBV2|-|TRBJ2-3|-
CASSEADTYLADTQYF
TGTGCCAGCAGTGAAGCAGATACTTACCTGGCAGATACGCAGTATTTT
>TRBV18|-|TRBJ2-7|TRBD1
CASSRPSTGGFYEQYF
TGTGCCAGCTCGCGACCATCGACAGGGGGCTTCTACGAGCAGTACTTC
>TRBV11-2|-|TRBJ2-7|TRBD1
CASSPGTGDYEQYF
TGTGCCAGCAGCCCCGGGACAGGCGACTACGAGCAGTACTTC
>TRBV2|-|TRBJ2-7|-
CASSALVYEQYF
TGTGCCAGCAGTGCACTCGTATACGAGCAGTACTTC
>TRBV15|-|TRBJ2-1|-
CATSTLGTPEQFF
TGTGCCACCAGCACTTTAGGGACGCCGGAGCAGTTCTTC
>TRBV29-1|-|TRBJ2-7|-
CSVYSEGEQYF
TGCAGCGTTTACAGTGAAGGCGAGCAGTACTTC
>TRBV25-1|-|TRBJ2-7|TRBD1
CASSEGPTGYEQYF
TGTGCCAGCAGTGAAGGCCCGACAGGGTACGAGCAGTACTTC
>TRBV29-1|few|TRBJ2-7|-
CSVEGQSYEQYF
TGCAGCGTTGAAGGACAGTCCTACGAGCAGTACTTC
>TRBV12-5|-|TRBJ2-1|TRBD2
CASGLVKGGYNEQFF
TGTGCTAGTGGTTTGGTAAAGGGAGGGTACAATGAGCAGTTCTTC